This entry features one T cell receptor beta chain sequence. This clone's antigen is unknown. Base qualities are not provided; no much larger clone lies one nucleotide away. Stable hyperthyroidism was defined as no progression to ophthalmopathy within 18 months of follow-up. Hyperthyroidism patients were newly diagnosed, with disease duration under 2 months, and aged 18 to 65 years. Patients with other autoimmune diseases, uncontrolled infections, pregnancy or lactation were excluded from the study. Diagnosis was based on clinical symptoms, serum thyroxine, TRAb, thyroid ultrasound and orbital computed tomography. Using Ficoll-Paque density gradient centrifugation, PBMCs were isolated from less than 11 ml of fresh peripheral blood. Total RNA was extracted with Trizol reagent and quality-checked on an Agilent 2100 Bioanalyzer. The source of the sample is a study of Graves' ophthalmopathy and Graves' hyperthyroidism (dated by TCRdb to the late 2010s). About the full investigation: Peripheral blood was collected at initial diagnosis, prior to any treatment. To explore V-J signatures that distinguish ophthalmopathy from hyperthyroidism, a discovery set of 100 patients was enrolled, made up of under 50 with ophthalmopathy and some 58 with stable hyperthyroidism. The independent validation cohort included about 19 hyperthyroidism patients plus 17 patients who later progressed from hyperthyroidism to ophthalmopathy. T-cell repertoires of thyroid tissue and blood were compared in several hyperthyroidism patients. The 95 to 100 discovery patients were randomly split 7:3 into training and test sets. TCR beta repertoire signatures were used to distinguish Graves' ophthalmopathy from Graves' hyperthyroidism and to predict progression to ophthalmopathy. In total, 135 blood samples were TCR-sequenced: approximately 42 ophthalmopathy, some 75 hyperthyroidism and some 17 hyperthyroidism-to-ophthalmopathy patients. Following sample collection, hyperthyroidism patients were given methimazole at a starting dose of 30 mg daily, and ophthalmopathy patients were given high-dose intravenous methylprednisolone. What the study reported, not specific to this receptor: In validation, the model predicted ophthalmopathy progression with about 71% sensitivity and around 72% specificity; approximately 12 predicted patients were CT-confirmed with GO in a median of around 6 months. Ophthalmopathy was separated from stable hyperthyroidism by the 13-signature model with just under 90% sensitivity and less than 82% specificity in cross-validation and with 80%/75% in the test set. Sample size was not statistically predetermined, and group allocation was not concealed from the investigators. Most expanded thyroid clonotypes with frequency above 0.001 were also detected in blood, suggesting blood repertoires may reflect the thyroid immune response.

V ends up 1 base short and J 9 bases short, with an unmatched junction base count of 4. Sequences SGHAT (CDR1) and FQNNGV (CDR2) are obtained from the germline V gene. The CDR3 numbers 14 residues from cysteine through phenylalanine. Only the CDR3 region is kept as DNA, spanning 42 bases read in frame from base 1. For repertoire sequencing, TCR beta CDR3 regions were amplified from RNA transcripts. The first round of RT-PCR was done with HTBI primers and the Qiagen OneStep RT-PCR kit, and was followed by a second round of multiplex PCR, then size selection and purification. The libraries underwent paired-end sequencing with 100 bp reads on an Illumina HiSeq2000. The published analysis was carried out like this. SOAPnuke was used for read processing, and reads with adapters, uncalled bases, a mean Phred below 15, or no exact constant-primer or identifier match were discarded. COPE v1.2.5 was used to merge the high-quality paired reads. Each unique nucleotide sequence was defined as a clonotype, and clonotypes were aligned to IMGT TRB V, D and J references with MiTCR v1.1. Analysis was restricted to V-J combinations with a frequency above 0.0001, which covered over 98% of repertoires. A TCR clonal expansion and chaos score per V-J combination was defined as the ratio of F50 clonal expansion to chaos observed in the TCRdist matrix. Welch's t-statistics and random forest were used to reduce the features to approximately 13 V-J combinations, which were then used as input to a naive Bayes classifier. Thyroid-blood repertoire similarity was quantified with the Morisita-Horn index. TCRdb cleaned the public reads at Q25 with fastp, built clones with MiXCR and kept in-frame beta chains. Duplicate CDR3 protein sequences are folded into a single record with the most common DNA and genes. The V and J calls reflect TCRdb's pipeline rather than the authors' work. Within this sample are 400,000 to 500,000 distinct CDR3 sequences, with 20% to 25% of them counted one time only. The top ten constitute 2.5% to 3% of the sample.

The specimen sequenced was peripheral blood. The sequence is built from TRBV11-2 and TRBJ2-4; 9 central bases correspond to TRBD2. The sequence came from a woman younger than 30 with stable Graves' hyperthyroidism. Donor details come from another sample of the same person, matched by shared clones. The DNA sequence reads TGTGCCAGCAGCTTAGGACTAGCGGATCCCATTCAGTACTTC. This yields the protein CASSLGLADPIQYF.